The 8 T cell receptor beta chains below come from one sample, sequenced in a study of T cell responses to AZD1222 COVID-19 vaccine (dated by TCRdb to the early 2020s). Read against the paper, the sample's time point label means: about 28 days (+/-7) after the second vaccine dose. Libraries were made using the immunoSEQ multiplex PCR assay. Entries here come from immuneACCESS through TCRdb and include only in-frame sequences with V and J called. Some clones fail to appear in such tables; in the studies checked, an unresolved V gene covers under half of the shortfall, and the cause of the remainder is unknown. A total of more than 90,000 clones appear in this sample, 70% to 85% of them only once. The top ten clones comprise 13% to 15% of the sample. Material: peripheral blood, obtained 28 days after the second AZD1222 dose. The source is an adult who received the AZD1222 COVID-19 vaccine.

Notes on this clone: Compared with germline, one end of the junction differs, possibly owing to a read error. This chain connects TRBV6-6 to TRBJ2-3; D not certain. CDR1 is MNHNY and CDR2 is SVGAGI in the germline V gene (reference sequence). The CDR3 contains 13 residues. The CDR3 is CASSDSGSSTQYF. In DNA, the CDR3 is TGTGCCAGCAGTGACTCGGGTTCAAGTACGCAGTATTTT.

This clone was recorded once. The genes are TRBV6-5 and TRBJ1-3; D is perhaps TRBD1 (6 bases). The CDR3 is 15 amino acids. Germline V gene sequence: CDR1 MNHEY, CDR2 SVGAGI. V shed 8 bases and J shed 4 bases, with 18 bases lying between them. CDR3 in amino acids: CASWGARQKGNTIYF. For the CDR3, the DNA is TGTGCCAGCTGGGGGGCGAGGCAAAAGGGAAACACCATATATTTT.

The chain joins TRBV2 to TRBJ1-1; D unclear. Germline V CDR1 and CDR2: SNHLY, FYNNEI. The CDR3 contains 15 residues. Trimming stripped 6 bases from V and 5 bases from J, with 19 bases between. The CDR3 coding sequence is TGTGCCAGCAGCGCGTCAGCCGTCGGCGGGACTGAAGCTTTCTTT. It is translated as CASSASAVGGTEAFF.

This chain connects TRBV6-5 to TRBJ1-4; D uncertain. The V gene's germline CDR1 is MNHEY and CDR2 SVGAGI. The CDR3 length is 14 residues. V lost 0 bases, J lost 3 bases, and 5 bases lay in between. The CDR3, as DNA: TGTGCCAGCAGTTACTCGGTCCCTAATGAAAAACTGTTTTTT. This gives the protein CASSYSVPNEKLFF.

The chain employs TRBV11-2 and TRBJ2-7; possible D gene TRBD2, 7 bases. The V gene lost 2 bases and the J gene lost 3 bases, with 11 bases spanning the gap. The CDR3 spans 14 residues. The germline V gene encodes CDR1 SGHAT and CDR2 FQNNGV. CDR3 coding DNA: TGTGCCAGCAGCTTAAGGGGGGGGAACTACGAGCAGTACTTC. It yields the protein CASSLRGGNYEQYF.

J is TRBJ1-4 and V is TRBV29-1; 8 bases align to TRBD1. The V segment lost 5 bases and the J segment 2 bases; nucleotides outside the gene matches: 16. The CDR3 covers 18 residues. CDR1 is SQVTM, CDR2 ANQGSEA, per germline. CDR3 sequence reads: CSVRPLGQGVSTNEKLFF. CDR3 DNA: TGCAGCGTTCGACCATTAGGACAGGGTGTATCCACTAATGAAAAACTGTTTTTT.

This rearrangement joins TRBV7-6 to TRBJ1-1, with a tentative D call TRBD1 (6 bases). Trimming removed 3 bases at V and 2 bases at J, with 10 bases between. The germline gives CDR1 SGHVS, CDR2 FNYEAQ. The CDR3 totals 14 residues. The CDR3 sequence: CASSLDRGNTEAFF. In nucleotides, the CDR3 is TGTGCCAGCAGCTTGGACAGAGGAAACACTGAAGCTTTCTTT.

The V call is TRBV19, the J call TRBJ1-5; D unresolved. Trimming shortened V by 3 bases and J by 0 bases, and 21 bases separated the two germline ends. This CDR3 spans 19 amino acids. The germline V gene encodes CDR1 LNHDA and CDR2 SQIVND (reference sequence). This CDR3 reads CASSILPGYSDYSNQPQHF. In nucleotides, the CDR3 is TGTGCCAGTAGTATTCTTCCAGGTTATTCAGATTATAGCAATCAGCCCCAGCATTTT.